Detailed here is one TCR beta chain. The target antigen is unknown. It may be a read error: a sequence one base away is much more abundant. This sample is part of a study of glioma-infiltrating T cells. General study results and limits: Above-expected tissue-blood divergence occurred in all gliomas, most in low-grade ones. Very few CDR3 sequences were shared between tissue and blood.

The iRepertoire nested amplicon-rescue multiplex PCR amplified TCR alpha and beta CDR3s from RNA. For one-step reverse transcription and amplification, about 85-400 ng of tissue mRNA or PBMC total RNA was used. TCRdb redid the calling of the multiplex PCR reads with MiXCR, one entry per CDR3 protein. In the table there are some 85,000 distinct CDR3 sequences, 20% to 25% of which are singletons. Trimming took 6 bases from V and 2 from J; bases not matched to a gene: 8. CDR3 length: 15 residues. The germline CDR1 and CDR2 sequences are MDHEN and SYDVKM. The sample taken for sequencing was glioma tissue, nonneoplastic brain tissue, or PBMCs (not recorded which). The chain employs TRBV28 and TRBJ2-5; 8 bases are a match to TRBD2. This clonotype was obtained from a human donor with low-grade glioma or glioblastoma, undergoing nonglioma brain surgery, or in good health (not recorded which). For the CDR3, the DNA is TGTGCCAGCAGCTCCGCGGGAGGCTATCAAGAGACCCAGTACTTC. Translation gives CASSSAGGYQETQYF.